Each of the 7 T cell receptor beta chains below was sequenced from the same sample in a study of blood T cell repertoires in COVID-19. TCRdb's copy holds only in-frame clones and misses some; the assay was immunoSEQ multiplex PCR. The sample includes roughly 310,000 clones, about 88% of them seen just once. Sequencing was done on a sample of PBMCs or T cells enriched from blood (not recorded which). These receptors all come from a man between 60 and 75 years old who had recovered from COVID-19.

This chain links TRBV4-2 with TRBJ1-6; a possible D gene is TRBD1 (5 bases). The CDR3 runs 18 residues. Trimming left V 1 base short and J 3 bases short, with 16 bases between. Looked up from germline, CDR1 is LGHNA and CDR2 is YNFKEQ. The DNA of the CDR3 is TGTGCCAGCAGCCAAGTTGCGGGGGAAACGGGCTATAATTCACCCCTCCACTTT. Translating it yields CASSQVAGETGYNSPLHF.

The chain uses TRBV24-1 and TRBJ1-5; D may be TRBD1 (5 bases). Deletions cut 4 bases from V and 0 bases from J, with 15 bases between. Germline loops: CDR1 KGHDR, CDR2 SFDVKD. The CDR3 runs 17 residues. CDR3 protein: CATSDSYWGGSNQPQHF. In DNA, the CDR3 is TGTGCCACCAGTGACTCGTATTGGGGGGGTAGCAATCAGCCCCAGCATTTT.

V and J are TRBV7-9 and TRBJ1-1, with a possible D match to TRBD1 (6 bases). Trimming stripped 1 base from V and 5 bases from J, with 11 bases between. The CDR3 is made up of 14 amino acids. Germline V gene sequence: CDR1 SEHNR, CDR2 FQNEAQ (reference sequence). The CDR3 DNA reads TGTGCCAGCAGCTTAGAAGCTCAGGGGACTGAAGCTTTCTTT. As protein: CASSLEAQGTEAFF.

V usage is TRBV7-2 and J usage is TRBJ1-3; 7 nucleotides align to TRBD1. In germline, CDR1 is SGHTA, CDR2 FQGNSA. Losses at the gene ends were 6 bases for V and 2 bases for J; bases not matched to a gene: 7. CDR3 length: 15 amino acids. The CDR3 region is CASSSDRLAGNTIYF. The CDR3 nucleotides are TGTGCCAGCAGTTCGGACAGGCTTGCTGGAAACACCATATATTTT.

The J gene is TRBJ2-1, the V gene TRBV27; possibly TRBD2 for D (7 bases). The CDR3 length is 17 residues. Germline V gives CDR1 MNHEY, CDR2 SMNVEV (reference sequence). Trimming shortened V by 4 bases and J by 7 bases, and 23 bases separated the two germline ends. CDR3 in amino acids: CASSYRGGLARVNEQFF. The CDR3 bases are TGTGCCAGCAGTTATAGGGGGGGCTTGGCAAGGGTGAATGAGCAGTTCTTC.

The CDR3 nucleotides are TGTGCCACCAGCAGAGATCTCGGCGGGGGAGGGACCGGGGAGCTGTTTTTT. This encodes CATSRDLGGGGTGELFF. The V and J genes are TRBV15 and TRBJ2-2; the match to TRBD2 covers 7 bases. V lost 0 bases and J lost 5; bases outside the gene matches: 9. The length of the CDR3 is 17 residues. Germline CDR1 LNHNV, CDR2 YYDKDF (reference sequence).

This clone was recorded once. The chain combines TRBV19 with TRBJ1-1; possibly TRBD1 for D (5 bases). CDR3 length: 15 amino acids. The germline V gene encodes CDR1 LNHDA and CDR2 SQIVND (reference sequence). V was trimmed by 1 base and J by 0 bases, leaving 9 bases between them. Written as DNA, the CDR3 is TGTGCCAGTAGTATAGGGGGCCGAGTGAACACTGAAGCTTTCTTT. Protein sequence: CASSIGGRVNTEAFF.